This is a list of T cell receptor beta chains from one sample in a study of Ad26.COV2.S vaccination and SARS-CoV-2 variants. Method: immunoSEQ multiplex PCR; TCRdb's copy keeps in-frame clones and lacks some. Among around 450,000 clones listed, about 90% were seen once. The input for sequencing was peripheral blood, taken in a trial of Ad26.COV2.S vaccine versus placebo. Source of these receptors: a person between 18 and 65 years old who received the Ad26.COV2.S COVID-19 vaccine or a placebo. Both conserved end residues are part of each CDR3.

CDR3aa,len,v_gene
CASSLAGELFF,11,TRBV7-9
CASRGRGVAKNIQYF,15,TRBV2
CASSYMGGAQEQYF,14,TRBV6-6
CASSRGVAAIYNEQFF,16,TRBV18
CASNSETANTGELFF,15,TRBV19
CASSLDSHYGYTF,13,TRBV28
CAISGDTGREQPQHF,15,TRBV10-3
CAIAREDLETQYF,13,TRBV28
CASSFRDRVNIEQFF,15,TRBV6-2/TRBV6-3
CATRGGAFYNEQFF,14,TRBV28
CASSKTIRLAGPYEQYF,17,TRBV19
CASSPGLAGDTGELFF,16,TRBV7-9
CATSDPGQGVLSGQGQFF,18,TRBV24-1
CASSFGQGLGNEQFF,15,TRBV11-3
CASRRTGGYTEAFF,14,TRBV19
CASSREEGRDTEAFF,15,TRBV9
CSVEDRTGWAKNIQYF,16,TRBV29-1
CSVEGGESYNEQFF,14,TRBV29-1
CAISESPGKADTQYF,15,TRBV10-3
CASSVEGKATYNEQFF,16,TRBV9
CASTAGLAEETQYF,14,TRBV9
CASSYSAGNYGYTF,14,TRBV6-2/TRBV6-3
CASSPPAGSGDTGELFF,17,TRBV18
CASKESDYGYTF,12,TRBV19
CSVEGGQSYEQYF,13,TRBV29-1
CASSPHGRGQETQYF,15,TRBV13
CASSLNLGQGYSPLHF,16,TRBV5-1
CASSLAGQGDYGYTF,15,TRBV7-8
CASSFSGTGEDEQYF,15,TRBV7-2
CASSLRSTGLAGGSEQYF,18,TRBV27
CASRVTRDRDQPQHF,15,TRBV6-5
CASSGVLEQYF,11,TRBV3-1/TRBV3-2
CASSFAGANVLTF,13,TRBV12-3/TRBV12-4
CASSLAGTGDEQFF,14,TRBV11-2
CASRTGDQSNQPQHF,15,TRBV28
CATSGFPDNSGANVLTF,17,TRBV24-1
CASSLLAGGWGEQFF,15,TRBV6-2/TRBV6-3
CASGEALEQYF,11,TRBV9
CATLGGSSYEQYF,13,TRBV28
CASSDTYEQYF,11,TRBV10-2
CASKGTDKSYNSPLHF,16,TRBV28
CASSLVEYRAGETQYF,16,TRBV7-9
CASSQDGHLQAVQYF,15,TRBV4-1
CASSPNRDEQYF,12,TRBV18
CTSSLGVAVYNEQFF,15,TRBV10-2
CASSRGNVSSYNEQFF,16,TRBV7-3
CATSLMKGPIYEQYF,15,TRBV15
CATSPQGQGKRETQYF,16,TRBV15